A single sample gave rise to the 9 T cell receptor beta chains below, sequenced in a study of beta chain features in type 1 diabetes. No antigen has been assigned to these receptors. Expressed TCRB transcripts were sequenced because the entire RNA isolate underwent reverse transcription. Here immunoSEQ multiplex PCR was the method, and the copy in TCRdb shows in-frame clones only, minus some. The table records more than 300,000 clones, 9.6% of them present only once. Study observations and caveats: TCRB CDR3 length was moderately but significantly reduced in all four CD4+ subsets of Type 1 diabetes patients.

The sample consisted of central memory CD4+ T cells from blood. These receptors were collected from a young man with type 1 diabetes.

This clone has ten or more counts. J is TRBJ1-4 and V is TRBV7-9; maybe TRBD1 (5 bases). The germline V gene has CDR1 SEHNR and CDR2 FQNEAQ (reference sequence). This CDR3 is built from 14 residues. V was shortened by 1 base and J by 8 bases, with 11 bases between the two germline ends. For the CDR3, the DNA is TGTGCCAGCAGCTTAGTCAGGGTAGGAGAAAAACTGTTTTTT. This sequence encodes CASSLVRVGEKLFF.

The chain joins TRBV27 to TRBJ2-5; D unresolved. The CDR3 is made up of 14 amino acids. Trimming took 0 bases from V and 4 from J, leaving 9 bases between them. In germline, CDR1 is MNHEY, CDR2 SMNVEV (reference sequence). The CDR3 DNA sequence: TGTGCCAGCAGTTTATCCCTTATCGGAGAGACCCAGTACTTC. This translates into CASSLSLIGETQYF.

This clone was observed at least ten times. This chain connects TRBV5-6 to TRBJ2-2; D not certain. This CDR3 spans 13 amino acids. Per germline, CDR1 SGHDT and CDR2 YYEEEE. V was pared by 0 bases and J by 8 bases, with 8 bases between. The CDR3 here is CASSLEVQGELFF. The CDR3 DNA reads as TGTGCCAGCAGCTTGGAGGTCCAGGGGGAGCTGTTTTTT.

There are a few counts of this clone. The V and J genes are TRBV10-3 and TRBJ2-1; the D call may be TRBD1 or TRBD2 (5 bases each). CDR3 length: 14 residues. The germline CDR1 and CDR2 sequences are ENHRY and SYGVKD. V dropped 0 bases and J dropped 6 bases, with 9 bases sitting between them. Here the CDR3 DNA reads TGTGCCATCAGTGAGTCGGGGACCCTCAATGAGCAGTTCTTC. Its translation is CAISESGTLNEQFF.

This clone was observed a handful of times. This chain links TRBV19 with TRBJ1-5; possible D gene TRBD1, 5 bases. The CDR3 totals 13 residues. Trimming took off 6 bases at V and 4 bases at J, with 10 bases between the two ends. CDR1 LNHDA and CDR2 SQIVND come from the germline V gene (reference sequence). The CDR3 here is CASRWGTNQPQHF. CDR3 in DNA: TGTGCCAGTAGGTGGGGGACGAATCAGCCCCAGCATTTT.

The chain employs TRBV6-6 and TRBJ2-5; D may be TRBD2 (6 bases). The germline V gene encodes CDR1 MNHNY and CDR2 SVGAGI (reference sequence). The CDR3 consists of 14 residues. V was trimmed by 5 bases and J by 7 bases, leaving 17 bases between them. The CDR3 sequence is CASSNGTPRGTQYF. The CDR3 nucleotides are TGTGCCAGCAGTAACGGGACTCCAAGGGGGACCCAGTACTTC.

V usage is TRBV30 and J usage is TRBJ1-2; unclear D gene. There are 13 residues in the CDR3. Germline CDR1 reads GTSNPN; CDR2 reads SVGIG (reference sequence). Trimming took off 4 bases at V and 4 bases at J, with 13 bases between the two ends. The CDR3, as DNA: TGTGCCTGGAACGATGGGGTCTTCTATGGCTACACCTTC. This translates into CAWNDGVFYGYTF.

The gene calls are TRBV4-3 and TRBJ2-1, with TRBD2 matching over 7 bases. CDR1 LGHNA and CDR2 YSLEER come from the germline V gene. The CDR3 sequence is 14 residues long. The V gene end was trimmed by 5 bases and the J gene end by 5 bases; junction bases not matched to a gene: 6. DNA for the CDR3: TGCGCCAGCAGCTTGTGGGCGGGAGACAATGAGCAGTTCTTC. Amino acid sequence: CASSLWAGDNEQFF.

This chain uses TRBV19 with TRBJ2-7; a possible D gene is TRBD2 (6 bases). V was trimmed by 7 bases and J by 3 bases, leaving 10 bases between them. Per the germline V gene, CDR1 is LNHDA and CDR2 is SQIVND (reference sequence). This CDR3 spans 12 amino acids. The CDR3 protein is CASTSDYYEQYF. The CDR3 DNA follows: TGTGCCAGTACCTCGGACTACTACGAGCAGTACTTC.